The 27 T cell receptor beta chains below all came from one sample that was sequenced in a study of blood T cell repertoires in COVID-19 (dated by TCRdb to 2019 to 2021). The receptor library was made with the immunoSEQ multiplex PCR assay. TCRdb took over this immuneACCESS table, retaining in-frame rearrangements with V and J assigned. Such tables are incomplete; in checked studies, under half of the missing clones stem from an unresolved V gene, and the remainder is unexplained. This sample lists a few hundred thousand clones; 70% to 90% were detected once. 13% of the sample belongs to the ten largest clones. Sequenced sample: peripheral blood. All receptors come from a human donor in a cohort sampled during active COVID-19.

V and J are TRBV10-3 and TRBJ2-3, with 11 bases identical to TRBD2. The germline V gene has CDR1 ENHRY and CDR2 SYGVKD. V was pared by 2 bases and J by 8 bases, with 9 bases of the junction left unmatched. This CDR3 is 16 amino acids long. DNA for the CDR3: TGTGCCATCAGTGAGACTAGCGGGGGCCCTAAAGGTACGCAGTATTTT. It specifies CAISETSGGPKGTQYF.

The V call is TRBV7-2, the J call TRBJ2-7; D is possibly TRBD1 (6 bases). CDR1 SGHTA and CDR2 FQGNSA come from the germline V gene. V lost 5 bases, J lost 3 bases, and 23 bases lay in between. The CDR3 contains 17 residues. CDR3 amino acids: CASSQTGTRGARYEQYF. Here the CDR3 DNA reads TGTGCCAGCAGCCAAACCGGGACCAGGGGCGCCCGCTACGAGCAGTACTTC.

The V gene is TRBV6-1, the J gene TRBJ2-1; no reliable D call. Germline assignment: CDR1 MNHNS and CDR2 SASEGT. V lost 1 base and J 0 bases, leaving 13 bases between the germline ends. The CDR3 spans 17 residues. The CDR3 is CASSEDHYPSSYNEQFF. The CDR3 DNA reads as TGTGCCAGCAGTGAAGATCACTACCCGAGCTCCTACAATGAGCAGTTCTTC.

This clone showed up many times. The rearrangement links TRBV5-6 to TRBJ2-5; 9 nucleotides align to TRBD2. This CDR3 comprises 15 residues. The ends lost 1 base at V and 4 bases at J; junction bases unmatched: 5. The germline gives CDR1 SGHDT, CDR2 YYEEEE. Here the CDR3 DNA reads TGTGCCAGCAGCTTGAAAGCGGGAGGCCCAGAGACCCAGTACTTC. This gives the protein CASSLKAGGPETQYF.

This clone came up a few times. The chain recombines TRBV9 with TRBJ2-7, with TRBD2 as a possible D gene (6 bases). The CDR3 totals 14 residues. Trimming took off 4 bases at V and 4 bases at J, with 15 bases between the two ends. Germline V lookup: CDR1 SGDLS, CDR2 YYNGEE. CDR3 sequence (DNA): TGTGCCAGCAGCCCGACGACTAGTACTTACGAGCAGTACTTC. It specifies CASSPTTSTYEQYF.

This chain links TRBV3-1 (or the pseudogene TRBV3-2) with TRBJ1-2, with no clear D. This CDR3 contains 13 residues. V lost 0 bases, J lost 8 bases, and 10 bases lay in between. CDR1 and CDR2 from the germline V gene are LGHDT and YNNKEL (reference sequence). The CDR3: CASSQERETGYTF. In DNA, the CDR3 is TGTGCCAGCAGCCAAGAAAGGGAGACGGGCTACACCTTC.

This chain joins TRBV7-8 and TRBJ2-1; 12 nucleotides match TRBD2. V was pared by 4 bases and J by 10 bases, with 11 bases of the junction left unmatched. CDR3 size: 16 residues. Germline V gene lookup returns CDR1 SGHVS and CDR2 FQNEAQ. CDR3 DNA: TGTGCCAGCAGCTACCGACTAGCGGGGGCTTGGCGCGAGCAGTTCTTC. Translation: CASSYRLAGAWREQFF.

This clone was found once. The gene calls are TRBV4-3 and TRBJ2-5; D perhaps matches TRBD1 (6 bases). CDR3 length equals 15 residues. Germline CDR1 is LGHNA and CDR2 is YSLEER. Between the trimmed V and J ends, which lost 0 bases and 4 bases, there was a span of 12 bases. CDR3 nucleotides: TGCGCCAGCAGCCAAGATATGGGGGCTTCAGAGACCCAGTACTTC. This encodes CASSQDMGASETQYF.

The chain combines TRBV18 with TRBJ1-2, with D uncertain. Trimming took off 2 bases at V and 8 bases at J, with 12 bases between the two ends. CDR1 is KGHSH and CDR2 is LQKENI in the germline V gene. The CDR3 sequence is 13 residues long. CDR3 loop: CASSPGSVWGYTF. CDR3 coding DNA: TGTGCCAGCTCACCAGGGAGTGTCTGGGGCTACACCTTC.

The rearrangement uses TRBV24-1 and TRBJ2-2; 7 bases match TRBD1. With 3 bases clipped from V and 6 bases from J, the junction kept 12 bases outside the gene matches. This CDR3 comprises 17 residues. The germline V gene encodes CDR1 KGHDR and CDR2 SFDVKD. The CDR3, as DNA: TGTGCCACCAGTGATACCACAGGGGCGCGTCGCGCCGGGGAGCTGTTTTTT. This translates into CATSDTTGARRAGELFF.

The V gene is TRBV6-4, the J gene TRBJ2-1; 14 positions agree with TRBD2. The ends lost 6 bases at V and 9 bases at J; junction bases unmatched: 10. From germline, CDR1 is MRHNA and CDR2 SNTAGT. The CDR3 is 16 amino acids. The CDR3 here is CASSDGTSGGSGEQFF. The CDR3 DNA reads TGTGCCAGCAGCGATGGGACTAGCGGGGGTTCGGGTGAGCAGTTCTTC.

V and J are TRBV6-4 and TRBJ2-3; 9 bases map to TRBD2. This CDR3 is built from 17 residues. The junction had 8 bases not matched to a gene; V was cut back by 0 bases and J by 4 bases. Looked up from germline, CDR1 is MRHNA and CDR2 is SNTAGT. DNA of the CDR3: TGTGCCAGCAGTGACTCGTTCGGCGGGGGGGCCGCAGATACGCAGTATTTT. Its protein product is CASSDSFGGGAADTQYF.

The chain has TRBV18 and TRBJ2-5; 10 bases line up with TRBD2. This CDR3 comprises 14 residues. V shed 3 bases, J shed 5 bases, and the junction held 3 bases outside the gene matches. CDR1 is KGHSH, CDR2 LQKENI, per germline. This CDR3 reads CASSPEGLAETQYF. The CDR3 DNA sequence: TGTGCCAGCTCACCCGAGGGACTAGCGGAGACCCAGTACTTC.

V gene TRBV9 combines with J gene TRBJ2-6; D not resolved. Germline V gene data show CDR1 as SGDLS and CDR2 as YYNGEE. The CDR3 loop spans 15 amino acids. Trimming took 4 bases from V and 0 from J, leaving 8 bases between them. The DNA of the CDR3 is TGTGCCAGCAGCCCGTCCTACTCTGGGGCCAACGTCCTGACTTTC. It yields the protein CASSPSYSGANVLTF.

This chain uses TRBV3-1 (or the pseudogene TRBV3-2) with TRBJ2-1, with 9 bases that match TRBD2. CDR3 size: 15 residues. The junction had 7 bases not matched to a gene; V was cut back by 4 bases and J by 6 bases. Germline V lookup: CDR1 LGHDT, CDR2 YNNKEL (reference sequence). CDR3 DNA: TGTGCCAGCAGCCTCTGGAGCGGGGGGAGCAATGAGCAGTTCTTC. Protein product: CASSLWSGGSNEQFF.

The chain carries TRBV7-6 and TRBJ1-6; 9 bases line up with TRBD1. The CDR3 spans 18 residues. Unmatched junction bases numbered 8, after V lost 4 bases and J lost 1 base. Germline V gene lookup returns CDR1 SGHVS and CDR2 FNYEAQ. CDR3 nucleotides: TGTGCCAGCAGCTCCGGGACAGGGAAGAGATCCTATAATTCACCCCTCCACTTT. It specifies CASSSGTGKRSYNSPLHF. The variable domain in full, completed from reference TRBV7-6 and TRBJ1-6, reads GAGVSQSPRYKVTKRGQDVALRCDPISGHVSLYWYRQALGQGPEFLTYFNYEAQQDKSGLPNDRFSAERPEGSISTLTIQRTEQRDSAMYRCASSSGTGKRSYNSPLHFGNGTRLTVT.

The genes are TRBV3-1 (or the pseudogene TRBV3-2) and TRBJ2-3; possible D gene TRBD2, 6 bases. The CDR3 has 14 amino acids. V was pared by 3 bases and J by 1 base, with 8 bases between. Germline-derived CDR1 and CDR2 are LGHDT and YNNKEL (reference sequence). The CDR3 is CASSHPSGTDTQYF. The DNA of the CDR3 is TGTGCCAGCAGCCACCCTAGCGGCACAGATACGCAGTATTTT.

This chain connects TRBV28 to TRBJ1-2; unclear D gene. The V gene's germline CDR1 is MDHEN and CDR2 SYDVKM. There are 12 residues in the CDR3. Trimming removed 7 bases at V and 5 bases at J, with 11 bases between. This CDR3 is CASTPSGYGYTF. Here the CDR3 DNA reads TGTGCCAGCACGCCCTCGGGGTATGGCTACACCTTC.

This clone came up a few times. The CDR3 protein is CASRPTGGGTEAFF. DNA of the CDR3: TGTGCCAGTAGACCGACAGGGGGCGGCACTGAAGCTTTCTTT. The chain combines TRBV19 with TRBJ1-1; 10 nucleotides line up with TRBD1. V lost 6 bases, J lost 4 bases, and 5 bases stayed unmatched. CDR3 size: 14 residues. Looked up from germline, CDR1 is LNHDA and CDR2 is SQIVND (reference sequence).

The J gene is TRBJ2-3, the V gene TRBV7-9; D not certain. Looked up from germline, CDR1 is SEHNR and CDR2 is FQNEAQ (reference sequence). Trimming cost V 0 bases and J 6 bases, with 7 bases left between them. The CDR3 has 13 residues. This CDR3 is CASSLALIDTQYF. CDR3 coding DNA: TGTGCCAGCAGCTTAGCGTTAATTGATACGCAGTATTTT.

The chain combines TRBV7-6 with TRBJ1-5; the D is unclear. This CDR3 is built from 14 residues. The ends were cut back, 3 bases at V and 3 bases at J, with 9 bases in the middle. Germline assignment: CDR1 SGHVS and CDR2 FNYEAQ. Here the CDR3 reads CASSLGSYNQPQHF. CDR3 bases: TGTGCCAGCAGCTTGGGCAGTTACAATCAGCCCCAGCATTTT.

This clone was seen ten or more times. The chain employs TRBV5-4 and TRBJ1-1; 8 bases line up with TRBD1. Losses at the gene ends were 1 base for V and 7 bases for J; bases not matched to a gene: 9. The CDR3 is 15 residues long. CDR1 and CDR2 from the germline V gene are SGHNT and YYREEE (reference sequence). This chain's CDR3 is CASSLFRGRMGEAFF. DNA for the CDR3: TGTGCCAGCAGCTTGTTCAGGGGGCGGATGGGTGAAGCTTTCTTT.

The chain's CDR3 is CAISKSYEQYF. As DNA, the CDR3 is TGTGCCATCAGCAAATCCTACGAGCAGTACTTC. V is TRBV10-3 and J is TRBJ2-7; D not certain. V gave up 6 bases and J gave up 1 base, with 4 bases separating them. This CDR3 contains 11 residues. Germline loops: CDR1 ENHRY, CDR2 SYGVKD.

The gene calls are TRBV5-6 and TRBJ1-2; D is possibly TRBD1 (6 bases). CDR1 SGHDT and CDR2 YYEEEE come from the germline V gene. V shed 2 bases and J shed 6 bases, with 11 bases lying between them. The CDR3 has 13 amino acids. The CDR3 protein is CASSLQGVHGYTF. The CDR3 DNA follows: TGTGCCAGCAGCTTACAGGGCGTTCATGGCTACACCTTC. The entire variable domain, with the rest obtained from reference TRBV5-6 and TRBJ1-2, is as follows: DAGVTQSPTHLIKTRGQQVTLRCSPKSGHDTVSWYQQALGQGPQFIFQYYEEEERQRGNFPDRFSGHQFPNYSSELNVNALLLGDSALYLCASSLQGVHGYTFGSGTRLTVV.

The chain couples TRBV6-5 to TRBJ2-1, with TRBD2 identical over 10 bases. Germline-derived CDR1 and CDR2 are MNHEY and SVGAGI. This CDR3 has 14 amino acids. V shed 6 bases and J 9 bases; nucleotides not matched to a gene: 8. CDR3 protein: CASRPSGGATEQFF. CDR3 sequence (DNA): TGTGCCAGCAGACCCAGCGGGGGGGCCACTGAGCAGTTCTTC.

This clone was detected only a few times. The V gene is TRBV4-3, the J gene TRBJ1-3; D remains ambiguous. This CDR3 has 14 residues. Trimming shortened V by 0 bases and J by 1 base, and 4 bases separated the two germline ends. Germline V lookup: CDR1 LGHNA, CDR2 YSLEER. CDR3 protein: CASSQDTSGNTIYF. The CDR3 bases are TGCGCCAGCAGCCAAGATACTTCTGGAAACACCATATATTTT.

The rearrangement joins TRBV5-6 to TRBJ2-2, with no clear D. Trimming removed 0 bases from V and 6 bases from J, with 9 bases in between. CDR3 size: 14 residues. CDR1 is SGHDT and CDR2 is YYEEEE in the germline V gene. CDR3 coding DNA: TGTGCCAGCAGCTTGGCCTTTGCGTCCGGGGAGCTGTTTTTT. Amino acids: CASSLAFASGELFF.